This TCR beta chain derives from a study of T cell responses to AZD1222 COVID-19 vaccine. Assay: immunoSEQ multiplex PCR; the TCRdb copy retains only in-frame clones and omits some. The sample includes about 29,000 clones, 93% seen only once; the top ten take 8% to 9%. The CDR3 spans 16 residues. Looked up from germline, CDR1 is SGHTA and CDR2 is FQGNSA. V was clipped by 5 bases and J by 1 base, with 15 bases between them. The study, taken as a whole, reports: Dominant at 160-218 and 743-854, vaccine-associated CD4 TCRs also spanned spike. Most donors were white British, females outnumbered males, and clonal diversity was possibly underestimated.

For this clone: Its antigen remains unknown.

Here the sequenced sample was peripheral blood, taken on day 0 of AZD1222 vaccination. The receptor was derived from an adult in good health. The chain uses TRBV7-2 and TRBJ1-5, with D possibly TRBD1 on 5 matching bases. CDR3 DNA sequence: TGTGCCAGCAGCCTTTTAGGGGCAGGGAGCAATCAGCCCCAGCATTTT. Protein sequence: CASSLLGAGSNQPQHF.